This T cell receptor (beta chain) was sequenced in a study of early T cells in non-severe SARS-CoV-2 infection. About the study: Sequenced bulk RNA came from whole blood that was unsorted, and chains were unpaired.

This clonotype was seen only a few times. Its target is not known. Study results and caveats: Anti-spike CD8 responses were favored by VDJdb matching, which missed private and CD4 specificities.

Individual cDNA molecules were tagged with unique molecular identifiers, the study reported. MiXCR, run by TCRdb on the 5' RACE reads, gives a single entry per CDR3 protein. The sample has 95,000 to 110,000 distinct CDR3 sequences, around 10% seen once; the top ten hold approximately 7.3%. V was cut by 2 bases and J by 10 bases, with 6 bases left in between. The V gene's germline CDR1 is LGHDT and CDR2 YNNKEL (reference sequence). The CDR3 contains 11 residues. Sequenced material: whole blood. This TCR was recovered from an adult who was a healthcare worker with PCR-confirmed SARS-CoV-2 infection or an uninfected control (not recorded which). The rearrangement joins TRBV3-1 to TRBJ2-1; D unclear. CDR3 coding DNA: TGTGCCAGCAGCCAATACCTCGAGCAGTTCTTC. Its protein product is CASSQYLEQFF.